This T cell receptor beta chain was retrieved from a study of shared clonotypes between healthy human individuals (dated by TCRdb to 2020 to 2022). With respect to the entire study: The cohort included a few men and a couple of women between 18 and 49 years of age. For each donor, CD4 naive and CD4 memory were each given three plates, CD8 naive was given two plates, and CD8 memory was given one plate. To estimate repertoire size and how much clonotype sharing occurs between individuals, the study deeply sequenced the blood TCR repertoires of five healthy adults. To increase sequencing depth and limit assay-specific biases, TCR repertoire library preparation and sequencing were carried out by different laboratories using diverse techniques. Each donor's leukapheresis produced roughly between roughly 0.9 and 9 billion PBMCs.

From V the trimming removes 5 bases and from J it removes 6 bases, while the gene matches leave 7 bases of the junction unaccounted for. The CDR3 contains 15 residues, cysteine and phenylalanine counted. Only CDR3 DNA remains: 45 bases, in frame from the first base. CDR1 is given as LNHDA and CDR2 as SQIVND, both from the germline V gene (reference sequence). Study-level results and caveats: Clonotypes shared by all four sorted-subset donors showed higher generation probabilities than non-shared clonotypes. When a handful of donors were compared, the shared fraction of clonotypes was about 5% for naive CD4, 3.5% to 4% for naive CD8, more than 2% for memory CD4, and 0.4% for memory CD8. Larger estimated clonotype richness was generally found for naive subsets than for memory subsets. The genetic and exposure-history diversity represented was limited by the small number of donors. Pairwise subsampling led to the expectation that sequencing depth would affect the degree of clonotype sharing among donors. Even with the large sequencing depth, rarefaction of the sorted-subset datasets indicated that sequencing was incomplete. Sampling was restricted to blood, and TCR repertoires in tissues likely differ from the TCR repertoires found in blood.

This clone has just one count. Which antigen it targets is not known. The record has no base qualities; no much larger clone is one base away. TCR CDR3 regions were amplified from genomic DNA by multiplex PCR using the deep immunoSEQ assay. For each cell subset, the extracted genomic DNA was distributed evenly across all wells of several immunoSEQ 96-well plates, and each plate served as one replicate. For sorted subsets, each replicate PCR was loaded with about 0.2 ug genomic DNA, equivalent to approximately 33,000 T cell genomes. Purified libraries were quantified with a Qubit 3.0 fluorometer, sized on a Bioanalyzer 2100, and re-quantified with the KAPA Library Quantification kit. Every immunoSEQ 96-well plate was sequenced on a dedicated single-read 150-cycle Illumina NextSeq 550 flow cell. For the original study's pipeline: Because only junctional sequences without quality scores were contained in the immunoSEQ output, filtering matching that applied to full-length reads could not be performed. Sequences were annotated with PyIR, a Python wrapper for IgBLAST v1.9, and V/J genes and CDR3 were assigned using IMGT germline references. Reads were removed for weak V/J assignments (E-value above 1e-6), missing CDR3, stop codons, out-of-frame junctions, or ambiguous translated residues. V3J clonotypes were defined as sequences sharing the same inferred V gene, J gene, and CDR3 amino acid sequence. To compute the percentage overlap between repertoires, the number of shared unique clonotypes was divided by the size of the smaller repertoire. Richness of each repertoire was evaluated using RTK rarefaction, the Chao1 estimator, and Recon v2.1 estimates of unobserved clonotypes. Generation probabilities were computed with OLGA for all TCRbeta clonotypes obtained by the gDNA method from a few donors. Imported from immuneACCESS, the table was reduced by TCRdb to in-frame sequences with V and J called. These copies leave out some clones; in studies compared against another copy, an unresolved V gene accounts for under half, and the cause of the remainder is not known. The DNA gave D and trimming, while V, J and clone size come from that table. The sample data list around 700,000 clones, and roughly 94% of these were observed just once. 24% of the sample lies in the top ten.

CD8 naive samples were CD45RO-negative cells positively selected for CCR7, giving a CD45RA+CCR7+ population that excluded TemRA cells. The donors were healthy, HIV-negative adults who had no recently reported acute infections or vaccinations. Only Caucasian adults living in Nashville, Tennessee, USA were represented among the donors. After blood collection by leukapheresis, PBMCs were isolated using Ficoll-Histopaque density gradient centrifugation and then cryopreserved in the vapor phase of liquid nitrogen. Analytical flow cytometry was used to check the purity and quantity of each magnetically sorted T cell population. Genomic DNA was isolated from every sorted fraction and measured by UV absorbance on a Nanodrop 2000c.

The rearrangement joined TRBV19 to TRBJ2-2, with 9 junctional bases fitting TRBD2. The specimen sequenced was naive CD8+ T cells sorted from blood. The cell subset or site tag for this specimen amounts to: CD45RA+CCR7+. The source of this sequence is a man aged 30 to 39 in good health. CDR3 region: CASSPLAGIAGELFF. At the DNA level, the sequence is TGTGCCAGTAGTCCGCTAGCGGGAATCGCCGGGGAGCTGTTTTTT.